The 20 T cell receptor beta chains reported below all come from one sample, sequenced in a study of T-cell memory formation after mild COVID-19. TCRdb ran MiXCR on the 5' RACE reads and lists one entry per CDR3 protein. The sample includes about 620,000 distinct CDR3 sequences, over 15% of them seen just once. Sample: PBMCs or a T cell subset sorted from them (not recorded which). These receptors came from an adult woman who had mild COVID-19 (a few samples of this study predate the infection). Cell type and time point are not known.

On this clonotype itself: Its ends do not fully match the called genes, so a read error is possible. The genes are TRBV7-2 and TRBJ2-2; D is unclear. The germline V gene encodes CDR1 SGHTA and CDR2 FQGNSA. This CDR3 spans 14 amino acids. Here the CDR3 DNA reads TGTGCCAGCAGCTTCTTTACGAATACCGGGGAGCTGTTTTTT. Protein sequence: CASSFFTNTGELFF.

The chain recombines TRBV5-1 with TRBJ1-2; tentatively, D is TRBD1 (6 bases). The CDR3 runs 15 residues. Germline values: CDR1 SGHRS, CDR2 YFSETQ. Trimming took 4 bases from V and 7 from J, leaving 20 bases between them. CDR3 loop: CASSTSATGLSGYTF. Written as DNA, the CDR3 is TGCGCCAGCAGCACATCGGCTACAGGGCTCTCTGGCTACACCTTC.

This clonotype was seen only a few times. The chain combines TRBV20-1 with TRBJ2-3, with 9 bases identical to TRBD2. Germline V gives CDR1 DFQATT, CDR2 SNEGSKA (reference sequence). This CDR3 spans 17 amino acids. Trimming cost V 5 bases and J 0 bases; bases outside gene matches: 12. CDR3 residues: CSAFLAGAAGSTDTQYF. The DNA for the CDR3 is TGCAGTGCTTTCTTAGCGGGGGCCGCAGGAAGCACAGATACGCAGTATTTT.

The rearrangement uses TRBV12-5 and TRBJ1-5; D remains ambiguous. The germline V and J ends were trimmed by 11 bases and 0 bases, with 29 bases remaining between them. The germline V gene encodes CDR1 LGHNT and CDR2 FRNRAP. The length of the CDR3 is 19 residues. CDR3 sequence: CAGEVGPADLGDSNQPQHF. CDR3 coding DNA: TGTGCTGGCGAGGTTGGACCCGCGGACCTCGGGGATAGCAATCAGCCCCAGCATTTT.

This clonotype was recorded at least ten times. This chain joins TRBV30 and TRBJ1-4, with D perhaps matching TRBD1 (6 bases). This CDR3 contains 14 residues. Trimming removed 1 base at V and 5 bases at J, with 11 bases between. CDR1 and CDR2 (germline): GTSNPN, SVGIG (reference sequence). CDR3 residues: CAWSALGQNEKLFF. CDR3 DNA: TGTGCCTGGAGTGCCCTTGGACAGAATGAAAAACTGTTTTTT.

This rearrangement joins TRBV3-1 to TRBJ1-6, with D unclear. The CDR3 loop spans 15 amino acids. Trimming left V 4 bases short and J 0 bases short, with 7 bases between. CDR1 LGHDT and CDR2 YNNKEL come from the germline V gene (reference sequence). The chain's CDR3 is CASSRGSSYNSPLHF. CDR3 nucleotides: TGTGCCAGCAGCCGCGGCAGCTCCTATAATTCACCCCTCCACTTT.

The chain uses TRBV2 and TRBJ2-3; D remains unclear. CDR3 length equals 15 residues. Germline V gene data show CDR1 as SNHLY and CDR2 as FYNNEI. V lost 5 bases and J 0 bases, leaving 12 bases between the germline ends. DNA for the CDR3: TGTGCCAGCAGTTTTTTCCATGAGAGCACAGATACGCAGTATTTT. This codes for CASSFFHESTDTQYF.

CDR3 nucleotide sequence: TGTGCCAGCAGCCTAAGGGACAGGGAAGGTGGAGGCTACACCTTC. Its protein is CASSLRDREGGGYTF. V and J are TRBV7-2 and TRBJ1-2; 9 bases align to TRBD1. The trim removed 5 bases at V and 8 bases at J, leaving 12 bases unmatched. The CDR3 has 15 residues. The V gene's germline CDR1 is SGHTA and CDR2 FQGNSA.

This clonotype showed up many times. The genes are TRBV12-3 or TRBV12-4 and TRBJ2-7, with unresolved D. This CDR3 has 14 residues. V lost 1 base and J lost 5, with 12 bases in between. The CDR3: CASSLVSATDEQYF. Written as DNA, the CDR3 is TGTGCCAGCAGTTTAGTGTCCGCTACCGACGAGCAGTACTTC.

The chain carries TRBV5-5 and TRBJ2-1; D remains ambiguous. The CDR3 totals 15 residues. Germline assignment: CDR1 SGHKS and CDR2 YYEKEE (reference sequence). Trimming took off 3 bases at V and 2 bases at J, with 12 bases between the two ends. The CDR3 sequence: CASSSPTGPYNEQFF. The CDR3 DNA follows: TGTGCCAGCAGCTCCCCCACCGGCCCCTACAATGAGCAGTTCTTC. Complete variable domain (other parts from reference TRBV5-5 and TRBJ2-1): DAGVTQSPTHLIKTRGQQVTLRCSPISGHKSVSWYQQVLGQGPQFIFQYYEKEERGRGNFPDRFSARQFPNYSSELNVNALLLGDSALYLCASSSPTGPYNEQFFGPGTRLTVL.

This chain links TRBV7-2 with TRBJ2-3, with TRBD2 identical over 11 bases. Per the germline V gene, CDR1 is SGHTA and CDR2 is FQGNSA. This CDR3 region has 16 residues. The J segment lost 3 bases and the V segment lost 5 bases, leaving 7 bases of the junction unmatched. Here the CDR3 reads CASSTGLAVVTDTQYF. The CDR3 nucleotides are TGTGCCAGCAGCACGGGACTAGCGGTAGTTACAGATACGCAGTATTTT.

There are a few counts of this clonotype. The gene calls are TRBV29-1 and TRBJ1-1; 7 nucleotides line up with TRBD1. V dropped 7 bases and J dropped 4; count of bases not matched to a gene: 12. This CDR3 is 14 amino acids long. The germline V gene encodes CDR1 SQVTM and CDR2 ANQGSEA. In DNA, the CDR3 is TGCAGCGCCTACGCCGGGACAGCAAGCACTGAAGCTTTCTTT. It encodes CSAYAGTASTEAFF.

The CDR3 here is CASSLAEGGRAEAFF. DNA for the CDR3: TGTGCCAGCAGCTTAGCTGAGGGGGGCCGGGCTGAAGCTTTCTTT. The chain uses TRBV7-9 and TRBJ1-1; perhaps TRBD1 as D (6 bases). CDR1 is SEHNR, CDR2 FQNEAQ, per germline (reference sequence). Trimming pared 0 bases from V and 6 bases from J, leaving 14 bases between. CDR3 length: 15 residues.

Here the CDR3 reads CASSPLGLRDRGRYGYTF. In DNA, the CDR3 is TGTGCCAGCAGCCCCCTAGGGCTTCGGGACAGGGGGAGGTATGGCTACACCTTC. The V gene is TRBV7-8, the J gene TRBJ1-2; 11 bases are shared with TRBD1. CDR3 length equals 18 residues. Germline trimming cut 5 bases from V and 5 bases from J; bases unmatched to any gene: 16. Germline CDR1 and CDR2: SGHVS and FQNEAQ.

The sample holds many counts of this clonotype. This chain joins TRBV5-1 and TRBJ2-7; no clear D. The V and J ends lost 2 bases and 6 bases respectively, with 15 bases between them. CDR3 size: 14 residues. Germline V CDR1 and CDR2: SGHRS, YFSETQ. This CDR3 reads CASSFGPFFAEQYF. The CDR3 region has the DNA TGCGCCAGCAGCTTCGGCCCATTCTTCGCCGAGCAGTACTTC.

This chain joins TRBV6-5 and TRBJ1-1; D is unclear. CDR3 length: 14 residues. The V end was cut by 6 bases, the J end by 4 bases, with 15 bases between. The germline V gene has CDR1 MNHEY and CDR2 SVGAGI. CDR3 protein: CASSQQPRGTEAFF. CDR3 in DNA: TGTGCCAGCAGCCAACAGCCGCGTGGCACTGAAGCTTTCTTT.

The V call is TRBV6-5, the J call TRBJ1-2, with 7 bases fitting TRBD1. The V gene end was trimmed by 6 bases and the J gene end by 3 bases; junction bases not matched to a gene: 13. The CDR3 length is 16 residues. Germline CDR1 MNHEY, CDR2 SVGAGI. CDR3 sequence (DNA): TGTGCCAGCAGGGAGGGGACAGCAACTTTGGACTATGGCTACACCTTC. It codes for CASREGTATLDYGYTF.

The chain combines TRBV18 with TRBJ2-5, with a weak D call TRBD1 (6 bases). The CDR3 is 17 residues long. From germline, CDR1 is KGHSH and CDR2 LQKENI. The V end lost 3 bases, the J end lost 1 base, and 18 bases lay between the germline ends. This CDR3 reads CASSPTSGTYSQETQYF. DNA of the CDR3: TGTGCCAGCTCACCTACCTCCGGGACATACTCCCAAGAGACCCAGTACTTC.

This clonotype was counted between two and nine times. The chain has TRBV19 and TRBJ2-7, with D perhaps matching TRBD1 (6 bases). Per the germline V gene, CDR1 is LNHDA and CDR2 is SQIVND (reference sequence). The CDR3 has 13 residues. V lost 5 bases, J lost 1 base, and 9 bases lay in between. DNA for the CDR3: TGTGCCAGTAGTGAGACAGGTTCCTACGAGCAGTACTTC. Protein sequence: CASSETGSYEQYF.

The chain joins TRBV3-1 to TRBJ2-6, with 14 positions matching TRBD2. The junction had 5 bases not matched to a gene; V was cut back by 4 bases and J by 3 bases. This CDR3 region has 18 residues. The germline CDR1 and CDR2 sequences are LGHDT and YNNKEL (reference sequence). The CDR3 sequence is CASSLRLAGGVGANVLTF. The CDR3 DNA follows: TGTGCCAGCAGCCTCCGACTAGCGGGGGGGGTTGGGGCCAACGTCCTGACTTTC.